Following are 4 T cell receptor beta chains from one sample sequenced in a study of CD8+ T cells in alopecia areata. RNA was extracted and reverse transcribed into cDNA as the sequencing template. Assay: immunoSEQ multiplex PCR; the TCRdb copy retains only in-frame clones and omits some. The sample lists more than 90,000 clones, 50% to 60% seen once, with about 15% in the top ten. Treatment here: oral pan-JAK inhibitor, 5-10 mg twice daily. Here the sequenced sample was CD8+ T cells sorted from blood, taken at roughly week 58, from a patient treated with tofacitinib. The origin of the receptors is a human donor with alopecia areata.

This clone appeared a single time. V is TRBV11-1 and J is TRBJ2-5; D is undetermined. With 5 bases removed from V and 1 base from J, the gap between germline ends came to 14 bases. The CDR3 is 15 residues long. The germline V gene has CDR1 SGHAT and CDR2 FQDESV (reference sequence). In DNA form, the CDR3 reads TGTGCCAGCAGCCCCACCATATGGTTCCAAGAGACCCAGTACTTC. It translates to CASSPTIWFQETQYF.

The CDR3 nucleotides are TGTGCCAGTAGTATAGCCGGTGAGCAGTTCTTC. Its protein is CASSIAGEQFF. The gene calls are TRBV19 and TRBJ2-1; D ambiguous. V was pared by 1 base and J by 9 bases, with 4 bases between. Germline CDR1 is LNHDA and CDR2 is SQIVND (reference sequence). The CDR3 spans 11 residues.

This clone was found a few times. This rearrangement joins TRBV6-5 to TRBJ1-1; no definite D call. Between the trimmed V and J ends, which lost 8 bases and 1 base, there was a span of 5 bases. Germline lookup yields CDR1 MNHEY and CDR2 SVGAGI. The length of the CDR3 is 11 residues. The CDR3 DNA reads TGTGCCAGCCGCCAGAACACTGAAGCTTTCTTT. Translation: CASRQNTEAFF.

This chain links TRBV29-1 with TRBJ2-1, with 16 bases fitting TRBD2. V lost 3 bases and J lost 4; bases outside the gene matches: 0. Germline values: CDR1 SQVTM, CDR2 ANQGSEA. This CDR3 spans 15 amino acids. This CDR3 is CSVEGLAGGYNEQFF. Written as DNA, the CDR3 is TGCAGCGTTGAGGGACTAGCGGGGGGGTACAATGAGCAGTTCTTC.